The T cell receptor (beta chain) under discussion was sequenced for a study of blood T cells in healthy people across ages. Study outcomes and limitations: Strongly correlated with naive T cell percentage was TCR beta diversity.

Isolation of PBMCs gave at least 6.5 million cells per sample. The CDR3 sequence is 14 residues long. From germline, CDR1 is MNHEY and CDR2 SVGAGI. A J-beta primer mix and a sample-barcoded 5' primer were used in a second PCR of roughly 6 to 11 cycles. From the 5' RACE reads, TCRdb called clonotypes with MiXCR, one entry per CDR3 protein. This table holds over 500,000 distinct CDR3 sequences, approximately 26% found once. A note on this clonotype: The target antigen is unknown. One junction end does not reproduce the germline sequence, and a read error may be involved.

The sample was also reused in another study, on T cells of mothers and their children. That publication notes: Over 9 million reads per mother and approximately 3.2 million per child were obtained.

The sample comprised blood. This chain joins TRBV6-5 and TRBJ2-7, with D possibly matching TRBD2 (6 bases). The receptor was isolated from a boy younger than 10 in good health. The CDR3 DNA reads as TGTGCCAGCAGTACGGCGACTAGGTCTTACGCGCAGTACTTC. It encodes CASSTATRSYAQYF.